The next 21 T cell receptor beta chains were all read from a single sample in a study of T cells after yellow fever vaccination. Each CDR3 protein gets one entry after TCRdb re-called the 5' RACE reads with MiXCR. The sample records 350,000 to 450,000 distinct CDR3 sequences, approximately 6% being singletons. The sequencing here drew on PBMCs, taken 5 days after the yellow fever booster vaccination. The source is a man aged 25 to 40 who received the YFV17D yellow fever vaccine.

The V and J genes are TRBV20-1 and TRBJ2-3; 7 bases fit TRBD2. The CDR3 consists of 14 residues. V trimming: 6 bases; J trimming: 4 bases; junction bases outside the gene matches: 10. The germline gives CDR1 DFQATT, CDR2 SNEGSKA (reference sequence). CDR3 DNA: TGCAGTGCCGACGGCGGGGGAGGAGCAGATACGCAGTATTTT. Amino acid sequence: CSADGGGGADTQYF.

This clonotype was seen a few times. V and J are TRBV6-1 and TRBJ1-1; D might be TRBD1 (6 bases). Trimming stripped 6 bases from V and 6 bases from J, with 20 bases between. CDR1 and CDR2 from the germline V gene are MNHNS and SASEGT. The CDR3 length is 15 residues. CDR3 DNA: TGTGCCAGCAGGTCACAGGGAGATGGGGTCTCTGAAGCTTTCTTT. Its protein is CASRSQGDGVSEAFF.

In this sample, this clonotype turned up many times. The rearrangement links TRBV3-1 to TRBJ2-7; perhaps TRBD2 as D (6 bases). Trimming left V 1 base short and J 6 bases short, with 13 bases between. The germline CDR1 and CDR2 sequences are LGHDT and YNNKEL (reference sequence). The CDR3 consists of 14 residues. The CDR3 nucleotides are TGTGCCAGCAGCCAAGGCGGCGGGGCTGGCGAGCAGTACTTC. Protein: CASSQGGGAGEQYF.

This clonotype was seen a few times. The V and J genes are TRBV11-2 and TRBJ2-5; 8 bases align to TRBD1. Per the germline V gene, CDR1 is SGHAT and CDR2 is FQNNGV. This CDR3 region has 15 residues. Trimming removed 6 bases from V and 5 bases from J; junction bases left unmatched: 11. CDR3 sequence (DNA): TGTGCCAGCAGTTCCCAGGGGGCTTTCGCGGAGACCCAGTACTTC. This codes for CASSSQGAFAETQYF.

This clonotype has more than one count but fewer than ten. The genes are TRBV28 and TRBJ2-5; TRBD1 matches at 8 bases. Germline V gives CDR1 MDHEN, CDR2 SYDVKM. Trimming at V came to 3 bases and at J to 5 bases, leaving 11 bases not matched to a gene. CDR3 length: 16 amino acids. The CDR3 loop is CASSLGPGGARETQYF. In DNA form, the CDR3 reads TGTGCCAGCAGTTTGGGACCAGGGGGCGCAAGGGAGACCCAGTACTTC.

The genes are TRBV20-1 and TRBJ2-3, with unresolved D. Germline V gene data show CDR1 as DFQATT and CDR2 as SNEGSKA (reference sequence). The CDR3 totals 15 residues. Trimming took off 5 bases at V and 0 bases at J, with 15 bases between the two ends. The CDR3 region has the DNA TGCAGTGCTGGATCCTTCCTTGGGAGCACAGATACGCAGTATTTT. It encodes CSAGSFLGSTDTQYF.

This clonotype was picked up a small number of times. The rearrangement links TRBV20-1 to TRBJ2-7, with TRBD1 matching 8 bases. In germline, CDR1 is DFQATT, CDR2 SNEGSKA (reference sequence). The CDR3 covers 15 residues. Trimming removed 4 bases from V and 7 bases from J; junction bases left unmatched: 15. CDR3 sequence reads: CSATNGQGGTGEQYF. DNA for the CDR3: TGCAGTGCTACCAACGGACAGGGCGGGACGGGGGAGCAGTACTTC.

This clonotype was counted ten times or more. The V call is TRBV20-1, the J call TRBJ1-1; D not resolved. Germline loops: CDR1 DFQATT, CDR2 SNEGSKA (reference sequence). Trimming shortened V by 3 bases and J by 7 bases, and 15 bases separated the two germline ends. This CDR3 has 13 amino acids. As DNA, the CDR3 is TGCAGTGCTAGCCGCAGGACGACTAATGAAGCTTTCTTT. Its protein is CSASRRTTNEAFF.

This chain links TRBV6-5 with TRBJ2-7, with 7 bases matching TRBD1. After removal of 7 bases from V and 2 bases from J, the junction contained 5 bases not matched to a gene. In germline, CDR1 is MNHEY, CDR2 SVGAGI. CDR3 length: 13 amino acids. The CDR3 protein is CASKKQGTYEQYF. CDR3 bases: TGTGCCAGCAAGAAACAGGGGACCTACGAGCAGTACTTC.

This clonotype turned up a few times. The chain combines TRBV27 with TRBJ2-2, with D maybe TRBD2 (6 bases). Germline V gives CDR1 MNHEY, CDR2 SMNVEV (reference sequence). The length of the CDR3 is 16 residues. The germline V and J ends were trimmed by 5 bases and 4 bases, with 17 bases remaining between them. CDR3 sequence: CASSLPVVGGTGELFF. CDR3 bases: TGTGCCAGCAGTCTCCCGGTGGTCGGGGGCACCGGGGAGCTGTTTTTT.

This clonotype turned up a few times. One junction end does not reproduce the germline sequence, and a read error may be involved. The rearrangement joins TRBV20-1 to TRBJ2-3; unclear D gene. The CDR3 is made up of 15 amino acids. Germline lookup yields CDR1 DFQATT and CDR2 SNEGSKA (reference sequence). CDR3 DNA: TGCAGTGCCACCCATAACCAGCGTTCCCCGTATACTCAGTATTTT. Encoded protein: CSATHNQRSPYTQYF.

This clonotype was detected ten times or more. The CDR3 spells CASSLLRTWRETTSTDTQYF. CDR3 in DNA: TGTGCCAGCAGCCTCCTACGGACGTGGCGGGAAACTACGAGCACAGATACGCAGTATTTT. This rearrangement joins TRBV11-1 to TRBJ2-3; weak D call: TRBD2 (6 bases). V dropped 5 bases and J dropped 0 bases, with 27 bases sitting between them. CDR1 SGHAT and CDR2 FQDESV come from the germline V gene (reference sequence). The CDR3 totals 20 residues.

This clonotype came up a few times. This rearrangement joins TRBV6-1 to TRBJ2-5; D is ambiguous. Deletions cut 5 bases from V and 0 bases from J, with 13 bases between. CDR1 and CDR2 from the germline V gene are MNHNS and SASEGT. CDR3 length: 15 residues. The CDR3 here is CASSPDPGHQETQYF. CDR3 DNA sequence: TGTGCCAGCAGTCCTGATCCAGGTCACCAAGAGACCCAGTACTTC.

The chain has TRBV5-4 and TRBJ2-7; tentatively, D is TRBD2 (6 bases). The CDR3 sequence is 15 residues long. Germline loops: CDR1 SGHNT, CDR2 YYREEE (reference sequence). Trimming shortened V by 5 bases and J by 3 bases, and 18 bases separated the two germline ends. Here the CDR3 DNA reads TGTGCCAGCAGTAAAGCGGGTCTCTCCATCTACGAGCAGTACTTC. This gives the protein CASSKAGLSIYEQYF.

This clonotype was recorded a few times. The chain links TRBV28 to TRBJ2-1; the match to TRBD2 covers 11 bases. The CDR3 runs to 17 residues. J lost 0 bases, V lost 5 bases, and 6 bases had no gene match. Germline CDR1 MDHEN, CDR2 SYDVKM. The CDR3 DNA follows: TGTGCCAGCAGTCCTTCTAGCGGGAGGAGCTCCTACAATGAGCAGTTCTTC. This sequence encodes CASSPSSGRSSYNEQFF. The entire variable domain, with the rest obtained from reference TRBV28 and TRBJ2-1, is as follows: DVKVTQSSRYLVKRTGEKVFLECVQDMDHENMFWYRQDPGLGLRLIYFSYDVKMKEKGDIPEGYSVSREKKERFSLILESASTNQTSMYLCASSPSSGRSSYNEQFFGPGTRLTVL.

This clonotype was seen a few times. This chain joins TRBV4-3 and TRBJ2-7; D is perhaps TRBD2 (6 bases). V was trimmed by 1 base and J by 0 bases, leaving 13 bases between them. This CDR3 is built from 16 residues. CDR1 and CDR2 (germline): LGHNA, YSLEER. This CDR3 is CASSQVGSGTSYEQYF. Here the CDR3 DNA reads TGCGCCAGCAGCCAAGTAGGTAGCGGCACCTCCTACGAGCAGTACTTC.

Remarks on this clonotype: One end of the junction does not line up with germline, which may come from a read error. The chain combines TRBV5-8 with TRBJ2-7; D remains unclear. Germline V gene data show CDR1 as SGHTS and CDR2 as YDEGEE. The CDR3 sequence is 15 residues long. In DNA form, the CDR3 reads TGTGCCATCAGCTCCATGCCCCTCTTCTCCTACGAGCAGTACTTC. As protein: CAISSMPLFSYEQYF.

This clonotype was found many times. CDR3 sequence reads: CSVAGKGYGYTF. CDR3 coding DNA: TGCAGCGTTGCAGGAAAGGGATATGGCTACACCTTC. The genes are TRBV29-1 and TRBJ1-2; the D is unclear. In germline, CDR1 is SQVTM, CDR2 ANQGSEA. The CDR3 has 12 residues. V was trimmed by 4 bases and J by 5 bases, leaving 11 bases between them.

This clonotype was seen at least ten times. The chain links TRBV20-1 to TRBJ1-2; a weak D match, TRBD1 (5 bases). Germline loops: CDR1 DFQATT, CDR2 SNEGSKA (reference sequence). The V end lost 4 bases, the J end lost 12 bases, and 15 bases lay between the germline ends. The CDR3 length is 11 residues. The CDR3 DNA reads TGCAGTGCTACGGGACTAGAGGGGCACACCTTC. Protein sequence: CSATGLEGHTF.

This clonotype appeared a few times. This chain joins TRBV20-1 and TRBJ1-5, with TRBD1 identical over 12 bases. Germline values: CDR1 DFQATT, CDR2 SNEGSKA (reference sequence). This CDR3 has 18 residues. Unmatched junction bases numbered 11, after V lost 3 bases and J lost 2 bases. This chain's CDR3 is CSARGTPGQGAGNQPQHF. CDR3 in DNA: TGCAGTGCTAGGGGAACTCCGGGACAGGGGGCGGGCAATCAGCCCCAGCATTTT.

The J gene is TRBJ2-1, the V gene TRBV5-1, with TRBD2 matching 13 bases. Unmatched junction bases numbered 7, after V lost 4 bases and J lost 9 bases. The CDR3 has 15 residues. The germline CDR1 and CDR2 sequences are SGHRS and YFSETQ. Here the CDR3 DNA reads TGCGCCAGCAGCGATCGGACTAGCGGGAGCAGTGAGCAGTTCTTC. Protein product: CASSDRTSGSSEQFF.